The 6 T cell receptor beta chains below all came from one sample that was sequenced in a study of patients and donors after allogeneic stem cell transplantation. TCRdb re-called the RT-PCR reads with MiXCR, one entry per CDR3 protein. The table records about 960,000 distinct CDR3 sequences, more than 15% of them present only once. The specimen sequenced was blood, either unsorted or a sorted T cell fraction (not recorded which). The receptors here all came from a human donor who was either an allogeneic HSCT recipient or a stem cell or donor lymphocyte infusion donor (not recorded which). It is not recorded whose cells these are; they may come from a transplant donor.

The V call is TRBV7-2, the J call TRBJ1-4; 7 nucleotides align to TRBD1. This CDR3 has 15 amino acids. The germline CDR1 and CDR2 sequences are SGHTA and FQGNSA. V gave up 5 bases and J gave up 4 bases; unmatched junction bases: 7. The CDR3 is CASSPGGAGNEKLFF. The CDR3 DNA is TGTGCCAGCAGCCCAGGGGGGGCGGGTAATGAAAAACTGTTTTTT.

This clonotype was seen only a few times. V gene TRBV5-6 combines with J gene TRBJ2-1; a weak D match, TRBD1 (6 bases). V lost 0 bases and J lost 6, with 10 bases in between. The V gene's germline CDR1 is SGHDT and CDR2 YYEEEE. The CDR3 extends over 14 amino acids. DNA of the CDR3: TGTGCCAGCAGCTTGGGCGGACAGCTCAATGAGCAGTTCTTC. Residues: CASSLGGQLNEQFF.

This clonotype was detected ten times or more. The chain couples TRBV25-1 to TRBJ2-3; D is possibly TRBD1 (5 bases). CDR3 length equals 14 residues. The V gene lost 1 base and the J gene lost 6 bases, with 11 bases spanning the gap. Germline V lookup: CDR1 MGHDK, CDR2 SYGVNS. The CDR3 DNA reads TGTGCCAGCAGTGAATTAGAGACAGTCGATACGCAGTATTTT. Its protein product is CASSELETVDTQYF.

This clonotype was counted only a few times. The rearrangement joins TRBV5-1 to TRBJ2-1; the match to TRBD1 covers 8 bases. V shed 3 bases, J shed 4 bases, and the junction held 6 bases outside the gene matches. Germline V gene data show CDR1 as SGHRS and CDR2 as YFSETQ. The CDR3 has 15 residues. The CDR3 region is CASSSRGQLYNEQFF. The CDR3 DNA is TGCGCCAGCAGCTCCAGGGGGCAGTTGTACAATGAGCAGTTCTTC.

The rearrangement joins TRBV12-3 or TRBV12-4 to TRBJ1-1, with unresolved D. V lost 2 bases and J 0 bases, leaving 19 bases between the germline ends. The CDR3 extends over 18 amino acids. The DNA for the CDR3 is TGTGCCAGCAGTTTAAGTTCTGTGAGGACGGGCTTGAACACTGAAGCTTTCTTT. Its translation: CASSLSSVRTGLNTEAFF.

The rearrangement links TRBV29-1 to TRBJ2-5; D is possibly TRBD1 (6 bases). The V and J ends lost 5 bases and 1 base respectively, with 8 bases between them. Germline CDR1 SQVTM, CDR2 ANQGSEA. This CDR3 region has 12 residues. The CDR3 nucleotides read TGCAGCGTTCGACAGGTCCAAGAGACCCAGTACTTC. As protein: CSVRQVQETQYF.